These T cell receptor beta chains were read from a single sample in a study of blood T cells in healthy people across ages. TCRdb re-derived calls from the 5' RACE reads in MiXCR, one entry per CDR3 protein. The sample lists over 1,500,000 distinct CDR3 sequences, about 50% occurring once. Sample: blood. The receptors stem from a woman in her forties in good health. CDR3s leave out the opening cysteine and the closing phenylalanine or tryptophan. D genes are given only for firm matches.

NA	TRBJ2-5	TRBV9	ASSVGGQETQY
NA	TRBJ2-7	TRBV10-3	AISGQSYEQY
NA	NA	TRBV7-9	ASSRSGPYNEQY
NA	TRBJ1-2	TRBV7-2	ASSLLGFGYT
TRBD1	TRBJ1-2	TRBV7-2	ASSFRDSRPYGYT
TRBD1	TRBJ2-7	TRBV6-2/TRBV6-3	ASSYYRGTVLNYEQY
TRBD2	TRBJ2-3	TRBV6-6	ASSYWSGGLHTDTQY
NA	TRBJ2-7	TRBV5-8	AGSLGGRSSYEQY
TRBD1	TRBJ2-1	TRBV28	ATSGGEPYNEQF
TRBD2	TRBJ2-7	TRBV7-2	ASSPRGLAGPNEQY
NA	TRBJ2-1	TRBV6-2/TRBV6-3	ASCRDSYNEQF
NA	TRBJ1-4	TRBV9	ASSVAGAHEKLF
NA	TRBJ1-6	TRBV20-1	SARPGSSYNSPLH
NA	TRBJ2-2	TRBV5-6	ASTAPGELF
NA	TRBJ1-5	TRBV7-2	ASSQRQNPNQPQH
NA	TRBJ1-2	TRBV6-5	ASSSRDAYGYT
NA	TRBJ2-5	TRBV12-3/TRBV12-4	ASSLGRGDYPQETQY
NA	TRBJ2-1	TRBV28	ASSLIGVQEQF
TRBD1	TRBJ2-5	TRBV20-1	SARDRVGQETQY
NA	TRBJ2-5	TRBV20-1	SARGEFRETQY
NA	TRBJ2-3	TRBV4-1	ASSQVLVTDTQY
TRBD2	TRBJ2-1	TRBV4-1	ASSQARTSGLLYNEQF
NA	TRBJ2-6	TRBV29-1	SVEFGGAVSGANVLT
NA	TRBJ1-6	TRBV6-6	ASSLGFSNSPLH
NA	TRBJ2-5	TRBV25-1	ASSEPTGPQETQY
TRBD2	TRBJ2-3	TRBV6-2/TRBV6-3	ASSYSTSGAGNSQY
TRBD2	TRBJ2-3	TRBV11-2	ASSLSWRGADTQY
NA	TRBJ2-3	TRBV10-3	AISDLGSADTQY
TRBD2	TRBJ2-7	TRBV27	AILPGLVVYEQY
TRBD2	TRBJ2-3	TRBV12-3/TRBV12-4	ASSFVLAENTDTQY
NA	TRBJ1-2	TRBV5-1	ASSLDESNYGYT
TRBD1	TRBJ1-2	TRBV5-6	ASWTGVDYGYT
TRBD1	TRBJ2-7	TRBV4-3	ASSQAWDRITHEQY
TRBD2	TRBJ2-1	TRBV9	ASSVTGLAGGSSYNEQF
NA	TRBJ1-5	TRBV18	ASSPGNQPQH
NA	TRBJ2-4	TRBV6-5	ASSPRRTAKNIQY